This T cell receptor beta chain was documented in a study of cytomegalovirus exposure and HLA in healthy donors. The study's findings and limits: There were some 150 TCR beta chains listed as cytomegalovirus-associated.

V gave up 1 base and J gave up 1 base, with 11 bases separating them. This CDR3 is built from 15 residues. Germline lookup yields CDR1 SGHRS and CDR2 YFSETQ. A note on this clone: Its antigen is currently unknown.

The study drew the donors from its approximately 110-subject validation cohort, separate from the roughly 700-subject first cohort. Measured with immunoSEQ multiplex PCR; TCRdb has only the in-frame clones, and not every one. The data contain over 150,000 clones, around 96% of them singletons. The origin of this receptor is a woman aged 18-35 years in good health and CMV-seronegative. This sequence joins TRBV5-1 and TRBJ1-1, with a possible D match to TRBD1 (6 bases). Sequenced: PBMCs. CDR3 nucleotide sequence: TGCGCCAGCAGCTTGATCCCAGGGGAGAACACTGAAGCTTTCTTT. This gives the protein CASSLIPGENTEAFF. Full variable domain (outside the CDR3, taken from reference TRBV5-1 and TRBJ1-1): KAGVTQTPRYLIKTRGQQVTLSCSPISGHRSVSWYQQTPGQGLQFLFEYFSETQRNKGNFPGRFSGRQFSNSRSEMNVSTLELGDSALYLCASSLIPGENTEAFFGQGTRLTVV.